This T cell receptor (beta chain) was recovered during a study of blood T cell repertoires in COVID-19. Study as a whole: Acute and convalescent COVID-19 samples came from the United States, Italy and Spain. From T cells, B-cell-depleted T cells, or PBMCs came the material, which was cDNA or gDNA.

The authors' processing: By means of reference gene primer amplification, nucleated cell counts were estimated. Libraries were prepared by immunoSEQ multiplex PCR; TCRdb keeps only in-frame clonotypes and omits some of them. V and J calls and clone size are copied from that table; D and trimming were computed from the DNA. The data hold around 170,000 clones, with more than 70% observed a single time. CDR1 LNHDA and CDR2 SQIVND come from the germline V gene (reference sequence). The CDR3 is made up of 13 amino acids. The V end lost 4 bases, the J end lost 9 bases, and 13 bases lay between the germline ends.

Sequencing used peripheral blood. This receptor was identified in a man between 60 and 75 years old with acute or convalescent COVID-19. The V and J genes are TRBV19 and TRBJ2-1; D not resolved. The CDR3 DNA follows: TGTGCCAGTAGTACCACCGGTGGCGGTGAGCAGTTCTTC. It translates to CASSTTGGGEQFF.